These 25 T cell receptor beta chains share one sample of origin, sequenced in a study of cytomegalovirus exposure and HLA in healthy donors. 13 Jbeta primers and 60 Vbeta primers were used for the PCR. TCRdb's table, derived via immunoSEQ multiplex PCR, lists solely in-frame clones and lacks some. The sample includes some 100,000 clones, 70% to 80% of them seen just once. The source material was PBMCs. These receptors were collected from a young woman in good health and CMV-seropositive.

DNA for the CDR3: TGTGCCAGCAGTGACGGAGCGGGAGGGACAGATACGCAGTATTTT. Its translation: CASSDGAGGTDTQYF. V is TRBV6-4 and J is TRBJ2-3; TRBD2 aligns across 10 bases. Germline CDR1 and CDR2: MRHNA and SNTAGT. The CDR3 sequence is 15 residues long. V trimming: 2 bases; J trimming: 3 bases; junction bases outside the gene matches: 2.

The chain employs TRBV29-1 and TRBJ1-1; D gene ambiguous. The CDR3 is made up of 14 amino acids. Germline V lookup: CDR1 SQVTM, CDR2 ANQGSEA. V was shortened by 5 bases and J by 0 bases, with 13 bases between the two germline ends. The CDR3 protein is CSVLKVLMNTEAFF. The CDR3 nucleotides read TGCAGCGTTTTAAAAGTACTCATGAACACTGAAGCTTTCTTT.

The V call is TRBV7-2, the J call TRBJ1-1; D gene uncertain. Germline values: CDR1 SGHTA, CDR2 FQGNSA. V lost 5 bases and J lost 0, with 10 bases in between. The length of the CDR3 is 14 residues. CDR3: CASSPTSLNTEAFF. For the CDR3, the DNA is TGTGCCAGCAGCCCTACTTCACTGAACACTGAAGCTTTCTTT. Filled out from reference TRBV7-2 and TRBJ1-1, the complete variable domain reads GAGVSQSPSNKVTEKGKDVELRCDPISGHTALYWYRQSLGQGLEFLIYFQGNSAPDKSGLPSDRFSAERTGGSVSTLTIQRTQQEDSAVYLCASSPTSLNTEAFFGQGTRLTVV.

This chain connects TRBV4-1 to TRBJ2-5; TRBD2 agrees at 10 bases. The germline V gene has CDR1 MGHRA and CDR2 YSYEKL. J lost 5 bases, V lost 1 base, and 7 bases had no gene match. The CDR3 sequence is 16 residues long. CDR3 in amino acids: CASSQGLAGVGETQYF. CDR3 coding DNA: TGCGCCAGCAGCCAAGGTCTAGCGGGAGTGGGGGAGACCCAGTACTTC.

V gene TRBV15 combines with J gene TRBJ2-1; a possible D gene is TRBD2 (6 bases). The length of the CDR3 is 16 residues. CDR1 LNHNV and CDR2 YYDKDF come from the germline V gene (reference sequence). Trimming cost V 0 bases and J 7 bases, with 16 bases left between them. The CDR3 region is CATSRDRRLGGNEQFF. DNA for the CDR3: TGTGCCACCAGCAGAGATCGACGGCTAGGAGGGAATGAGCAGTTCTTC. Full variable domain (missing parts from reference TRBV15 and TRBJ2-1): DAMVIQNPRYQVTQFGKPVTLSCSQTLNHNVMYWYQQKSSQAPKLLFHYYDKDFNNEADTPDNFQSRRPNTSFCFLDIRSPGLGDTAMYLCATSRDRRLGGNEQFFGPGTRLTVL.

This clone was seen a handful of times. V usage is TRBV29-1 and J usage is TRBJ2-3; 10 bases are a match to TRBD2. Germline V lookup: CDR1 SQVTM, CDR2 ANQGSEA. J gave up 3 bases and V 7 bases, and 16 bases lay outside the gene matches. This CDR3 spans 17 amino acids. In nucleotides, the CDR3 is TGCAGCGCCTTCCGCTGGCTAGCGGGAGCTAGGACAGATACGCAGTATTTT. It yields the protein CSAFRWLAGARTDTQYF.

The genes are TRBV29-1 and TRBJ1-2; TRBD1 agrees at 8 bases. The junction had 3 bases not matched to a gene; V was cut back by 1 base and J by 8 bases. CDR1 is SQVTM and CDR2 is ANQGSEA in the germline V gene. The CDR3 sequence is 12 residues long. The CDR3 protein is CSVEAGGGGYTF. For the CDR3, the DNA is TGCAGCGTTGAAGCAGGGGGCGGCGGCTACACCTTC.

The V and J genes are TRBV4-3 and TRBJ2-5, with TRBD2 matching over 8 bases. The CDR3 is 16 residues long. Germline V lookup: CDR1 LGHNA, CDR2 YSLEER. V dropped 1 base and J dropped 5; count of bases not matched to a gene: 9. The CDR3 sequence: CASSQASGTRYETQYF. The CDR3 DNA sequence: TGCGCCAGCAGCCAAGCCTCCGGGACTAGGTATGAGACCCAGTACTTC.

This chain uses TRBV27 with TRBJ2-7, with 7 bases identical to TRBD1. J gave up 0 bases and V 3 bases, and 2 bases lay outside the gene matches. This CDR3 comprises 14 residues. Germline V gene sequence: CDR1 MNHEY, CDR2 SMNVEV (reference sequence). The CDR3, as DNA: TGTGCCAGCAGTTTCGGGACAGACTCCTACGAGCAGTACTTC. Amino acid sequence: CASSFGTDSYEQYF.

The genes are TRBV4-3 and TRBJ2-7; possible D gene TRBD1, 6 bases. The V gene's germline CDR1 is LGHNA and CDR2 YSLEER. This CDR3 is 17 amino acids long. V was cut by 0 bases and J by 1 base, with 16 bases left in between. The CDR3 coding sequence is TGCGCCAGCAGCCAAGATCGTAGGACAGTACCTTCCTACGAGCAGTACTTC. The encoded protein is CASSQDRRTVPSYEQYF.

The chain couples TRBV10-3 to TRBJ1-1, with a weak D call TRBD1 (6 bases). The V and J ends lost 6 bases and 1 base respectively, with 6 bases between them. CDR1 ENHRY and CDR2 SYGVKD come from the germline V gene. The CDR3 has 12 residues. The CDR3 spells CAIRTGNTEAFF. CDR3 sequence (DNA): TGTGCCATCAGGACAGGGAACACTGAAGCTTTCTTT.

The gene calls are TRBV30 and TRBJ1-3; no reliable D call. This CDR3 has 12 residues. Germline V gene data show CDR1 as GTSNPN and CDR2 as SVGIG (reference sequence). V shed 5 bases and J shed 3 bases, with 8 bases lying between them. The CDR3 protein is CAWSGVGNTIYF. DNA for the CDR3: TGTGCCTGGTCCGGGGTTGGAAACACCATATATTTT.

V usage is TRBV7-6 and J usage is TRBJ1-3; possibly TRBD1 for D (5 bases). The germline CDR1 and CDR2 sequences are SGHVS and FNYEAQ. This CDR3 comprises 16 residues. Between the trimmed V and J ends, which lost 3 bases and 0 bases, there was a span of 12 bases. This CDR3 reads CASSLGHPSSGNTIYF. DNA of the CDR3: TGTGCCAGCAGCTTGGGGCACCCGAGCTCTGGAAACACCATATATTTT.

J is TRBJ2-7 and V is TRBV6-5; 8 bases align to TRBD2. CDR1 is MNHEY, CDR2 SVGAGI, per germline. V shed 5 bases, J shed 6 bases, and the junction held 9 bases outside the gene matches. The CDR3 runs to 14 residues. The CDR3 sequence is CASSPPSGSREQYF. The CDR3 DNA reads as TGTGCCAGCAGTCCACCGAGCGGGAGCCGCGAGCAGTACTTC.

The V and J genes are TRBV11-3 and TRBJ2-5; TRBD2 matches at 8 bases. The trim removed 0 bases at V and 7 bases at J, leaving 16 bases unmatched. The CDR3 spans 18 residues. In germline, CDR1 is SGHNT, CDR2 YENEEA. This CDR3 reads CASSLDPEGSGVPGTQYF. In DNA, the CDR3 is TGTGCCAGCAGCTTAGACCCGGAGGGTAGCGGGGTCCCGGGGACCCAGTACTTC.

CDR3 loop: CASSLDVGDYYEQYF. CDR3 DNA: TGTGCCAGCAGCTTAGATGTCGGCGACTACTACGAGCAGTACTTC. The chain has TRBV7-3 and TRBJ2-7; D possibly corresponds to TRBD2 (5 bases). V dropped 2 bases and J dropped 3 bases, with 14 bases sitting between them. The CDR3 extends over 15 amino acids. CDR1 and CDR2 from the germline V gene are SGHTA and FQGTGA.

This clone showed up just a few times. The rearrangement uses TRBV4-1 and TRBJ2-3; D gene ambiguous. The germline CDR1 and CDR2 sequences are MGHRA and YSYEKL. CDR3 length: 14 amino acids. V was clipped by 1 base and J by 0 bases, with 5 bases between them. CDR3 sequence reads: CASSQATSTDTQYF. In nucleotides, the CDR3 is TGCGCCAGCAGCCAAGCTACTAGCACAGATACGCAGTATTTT.

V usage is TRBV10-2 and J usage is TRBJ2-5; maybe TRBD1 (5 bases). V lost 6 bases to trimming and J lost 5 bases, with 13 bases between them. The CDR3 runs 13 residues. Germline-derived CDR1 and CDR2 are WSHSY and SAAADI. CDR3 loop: CASSNQGMETQYF. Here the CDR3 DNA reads TGCGCCAGCAGCAACCAGGGTATGGAGACCCAGTACTTC.

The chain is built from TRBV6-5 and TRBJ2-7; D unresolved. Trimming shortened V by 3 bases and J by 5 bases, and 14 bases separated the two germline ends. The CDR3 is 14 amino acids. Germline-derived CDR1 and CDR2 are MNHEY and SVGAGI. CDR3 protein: CASSYISSPDEQYF. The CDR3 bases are TGTGCCAGCAGTTATATATCGAGTCCGGACGAGCAGTACTTC.

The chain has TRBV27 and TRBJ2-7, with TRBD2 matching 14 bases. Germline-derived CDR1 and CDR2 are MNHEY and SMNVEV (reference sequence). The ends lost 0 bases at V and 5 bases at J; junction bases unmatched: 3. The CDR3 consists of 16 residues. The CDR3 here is CASSLSGTSGSDEQYF. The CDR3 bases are TGTGCCAGCAGTTTATCGGGGACTAGCGGGAGTGACGAGCAGTACTTC.

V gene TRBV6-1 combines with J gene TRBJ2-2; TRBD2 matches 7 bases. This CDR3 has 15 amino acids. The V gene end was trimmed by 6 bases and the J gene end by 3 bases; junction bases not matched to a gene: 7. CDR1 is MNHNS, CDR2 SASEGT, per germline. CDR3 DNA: TGTGCCAGCAGAGTTGCGGGGGTCCACACCGGGGAGCTGTTTTTT. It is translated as CASRVAGVHTGELFF.

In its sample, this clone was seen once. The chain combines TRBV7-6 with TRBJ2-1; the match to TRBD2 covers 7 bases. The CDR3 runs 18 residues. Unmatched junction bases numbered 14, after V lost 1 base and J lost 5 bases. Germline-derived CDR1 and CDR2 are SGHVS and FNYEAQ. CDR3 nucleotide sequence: TGTGCCAGCAGCTTAGATGGAAGGGCAGCGGGGTCAGACAATGAGCAGTTCTTC. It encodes CASSLDGRAAGSDNEQFF.

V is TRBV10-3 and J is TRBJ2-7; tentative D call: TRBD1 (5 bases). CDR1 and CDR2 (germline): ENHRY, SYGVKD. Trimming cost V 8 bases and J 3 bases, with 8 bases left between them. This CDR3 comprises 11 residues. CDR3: CAIGAGYEQYF. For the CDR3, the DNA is TGTGCCATCGGGGCCGGCTACGAGCAGTACTTC.

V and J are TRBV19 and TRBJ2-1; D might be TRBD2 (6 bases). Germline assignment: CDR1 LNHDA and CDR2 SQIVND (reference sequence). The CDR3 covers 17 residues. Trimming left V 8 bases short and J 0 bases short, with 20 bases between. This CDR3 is CASYGTPSRSSYNEQFF. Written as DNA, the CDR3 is TGTGCCAGTTACGGGACTCCTAGTAGGAGCTCCTACAATGAGCAGTTCTTC.

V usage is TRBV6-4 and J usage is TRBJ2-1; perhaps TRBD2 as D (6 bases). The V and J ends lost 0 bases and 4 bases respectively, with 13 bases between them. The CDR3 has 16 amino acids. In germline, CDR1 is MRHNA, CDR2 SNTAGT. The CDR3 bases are TGTGCCAGCAGTGACTCCGGAGGGTTGGGATACAATGAGCAGTTCTTC. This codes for CASSDSGGLGYNEQFF.